Below, one TCR beta chain is given with its context. As yet, its antigen is unknown. The DNA ends 3 residues before the CDR3 does, and the rest of the CDR3 is filled in from the germline J gene. This CDR3 spans 15 amino acids. Germline CDR1 LGHNA, CDR2 YNFKEQ. Trimming took 1 base from V and 1 from J, leaving 10 bases between them. The source of the sample is a study of T cells in women clearing cervical HPV infection. At the level of the study: Case blood was drawn a median approximately 150 days after lesion detection. Study observations and caveats: TRBV6-7 abundance was lower in cases than controls (0.11% versus 0.16%). T-cell numbers per sample were unknown and may explain richness differences. Timing of associations relative to infection is unclear; T-cell subsets were not isolated.

Some clones are missing from TCRdb's copy, which holds only in-frame ones; the method was immunoSEQ multiplex PCR. This table holds 20,000 to 25,000 clones. The sequenced sample consisted of blood buffy coat. The chain joins TRBV4-2 to TRBJ1-1, with D tentatively TRBD1 (5 bases). The clonotype comes from a woman between 18 and 75 years old with a cervical HPV16 infection that either progressed to CIN3+ or cleared (not recorded which). Incomplete CDR3 DNA: TGTGCCAGCAGCCAAGGGGGTGGGGCGAACACTGAA. It codes for CASSQGGGANTE. The entire CDR3 reads CASSQGGGANTEAFF.